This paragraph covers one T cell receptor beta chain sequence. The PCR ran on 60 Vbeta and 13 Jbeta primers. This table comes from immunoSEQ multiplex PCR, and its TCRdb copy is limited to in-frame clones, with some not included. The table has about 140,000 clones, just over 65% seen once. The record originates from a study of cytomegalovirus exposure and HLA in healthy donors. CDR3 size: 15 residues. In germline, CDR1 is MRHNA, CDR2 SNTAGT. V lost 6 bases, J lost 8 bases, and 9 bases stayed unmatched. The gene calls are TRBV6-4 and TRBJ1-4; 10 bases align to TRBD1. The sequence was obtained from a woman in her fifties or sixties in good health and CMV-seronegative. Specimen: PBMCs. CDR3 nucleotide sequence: TGTGCCAGCAGCTTAACCGGGACAGGGGTCGAAAAACTGTTTTTT. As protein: CASSLTGTGVEKLFF.